These 28 T cell receptor beta chains originate from one sample sequenced in a study of shared clonotypes between healthy human individuals. Naive CD8 isolation took CD45RO-negative cells positively selected for CCR7 and excluded terminally differentiated effector memory CD45RA+ cells. Sequencing used immunoSEQ multiplex PCR; TCRdb keeps in-frame clones, though not all of them. The top ten hold approximately 1.7% of the sample, which has about 2.1 million clones, 90% to 95% seen once. Material for sequencing was naive CD8+ T cells from PBMCs. Every receptor here comes from a man younger than 35 in good health. Some clones in this sample may be carry-over from other donors' samples.

The V call is TRBV4-1, the J call TRBJ2-7, with 10 bases matching TRBD1. Germline V CDR1 and CDR2: MGHRA, YSYEKL. This CDR3 spans 16 amino acids. Losses at the gene ends were 0 bases for V and 3 bases for J; bases not matched to a gene: 5. This CDR3 is CASSQDPRTGGYEQYF. Written as DNA, the CDR3 is TGCGCCAGCAGCCAAGATCCCAGGACAGGGGGCTACGAGCAGTACTTC.

The chain is built from TRBV28 and TRBJ2-7; D possibly corresponds to TRBD1 (5 bases). The V end lost 2 bases, the J end lost 4 bases, and 12 bases lay between the germline ends. This CDR3 has 14 amino acids. Germline assignment: CDR1 MDHEN and CDR2 SYDVKM. The CDR3 region is CASSLMGLTYEQYF. CDR3 DNA: TGTGCCAGCAGTTTAATGGGGCTGACGTACGAGCAGTACTTC. Using reference TRBV28 and TRBJ2-7 for the parts outside the CDR3, the full variable domain is DVKVTQSSRYLVKRTGEKVFLECVQDMDHENMFWYRQDPGLGLRLIYFSYDVKMKEKGDIPEGYSVSREKKERFSLILESASTNQTSMYLCASSLMGLTYEQYFGPGTRLTVT.

This sequence joins TRBV30 and TRBJ2-2; D unresolved. Trimming took 3 bases from V and 5 from J, leaving 13 bases between them. There are 14 residues in the CDR3. Germline loops: CDR1 GTSNPN, CDR2 SVGIG (reference sequence). The CDR3 sequence: CAWSGRGLTGELFF. The CDR3 DNA sequence: TGTGCCTGGAGCGGGCGTGGGTTGACCGGGGAGCTGTTTTTT.

With respect to this clone: The same CDR3 can be traced to other DNA sequences in this sample. The chain links TRBV5-6 to TRBJ1-1; D gene uncertain. The CDR3 covers 12 residues. Trimming took 4 bases from V and 4 from J, leaving 8 bases between them. CDR1 and CDR2 (germline): SGHDT, YYEEEE. The CDR3 DNA sequence: TGTGCCAGCAGCCCGGGAGCCACTGAAGCTTTCTTT. This encodes CASSPGATEAFF.

The chain uses TRBV15 and TRBJ2-4; 11 positions agree with TRBD2. Germline-derived CDR1 and CDR2 are LNHNV and YYDKDF (reference sequence). With V trimmed by 1 base and J by 1 base, 6 bases remained unmatched. The CDR3 has 18 amino acids. The CDR3 sequence is CATSRAILAGDAKNIQYF. CDR3 nucleotides: TGTGCCACCAGCAGAGCCATACTAGCGGGAGACGCCAAAAACATTCAGTACTTC.

This chain links TRBV5-1 with TRBJ2-6; no clear D gene. The CDR3 consists of 17 residues. Germline lookup yields CDR1 SGHRS and CDR2 YFSETQ. Trimming removed 1 base at V and 0 bases at J, with 11 bases between. The CDR3 nucleotides read TGCGCCAGCAGCTTGCGTGGTTCGCTCTCTGGGGCCAACGTCCTGACTTTC. Its protein is CASSLRGSLSGANVLTF.

The V call is TRBV7-8, the J call TRBJ2-7; a possible D gene is TRBD2 (6 bases). The germline CDR1 and CDR2 sequences are SGHVS and FQNEAQ. The CDR3 consists of 15 residues. Trimming cost V 5 bases and J 3 bases, with 17 bases left between them. The CDR3 region has the DNA TGTGCCAGCAGCGGGGGTGGGCTAGCGTTCTACGAGCAGTACTTC. Translation: CASSGGGLAFYEQYF.

On this clone itself: In the same sample, other DNA sequences code for this CDR3. The chain joins TRBV5-4 to TRBJ2-7; tentative D call: TRBD2 (5 bases). The CDR3 covers 13 residues. Germline V lookup: CDR1 SGHNT, CDR2 YYREEE (reference sequence). V was trimmed by 1 base and J by 0 bases, leaving 5 bases between them. The CDR3 sequence: CASSLTSSYEQYF. Written as DNA, the CDR3 is TGTGCCAGCAGCTTGACTAGCTCCTACGAGCAGTACTTC.

V and J are TRBV7-9 and TRBJ2-1, with D unclear. V was clipped by 4 bases and J by 9 bases, with 16 bases between them. Germline-derived CDR1 and CDR2 are SEHNR and FQNEAQ (reference sequence). The CDR3 consists of 14 residues. This CDR3 reads CASSSEGLSAEQFF. CDR3 in DNA: TGTGCCAGCAGCTCCGAAGGGCTAAGTGCTGAGCAGTTCTTC. Complete variable domain (other parts from reference TRBV7-9 and TRBJ2-1): DTGVSQNPRHKITKRGQNVTFRCDPISEHNRLYWYRQTLGQGPEFLTYFQNEAQLEKSRLLSDRFSAERPKGSFSTLEIQRTEQGDSAMYLCASSSEGLSAEQFFGPGTRLTVL.

This clone was observed a handful of times. The rearrangement joins TRBV5-3 to TRBJ1-3; D not resolved. TRBV5-3 is assigned to the ORF class and has an uncertain function. V lost 0 bases and J 10 bases, leaving 11 bases between the germline ends. The CDR3 consists of 13 residues. The CDR3 region has the DNA TGTGCCAGAAGCTTGGAACGGGGATCTACCATATATTTT. As protein: CARSLERGSTIYF.

The chain is built from TRBV30 and TRBJ1-1, with D unresolved. In germline, CDR1 is GTSNPN, CDR2 SVGIG (reference sequence). The ends were cut back, 0 bases at V and 0 bases at J, with 8 bases in the middle. The CDR3 loop spans 14 amino acids. In DNA, the CDR3 is TGTGCCTGGAGTGTAAGATTTATGAACACTGAAGCTTTCTTT. It translates to CAWSVRFMNTEAFF.

Notes on this clone: The germline gene is not matched at one end of the junction; a read error may be the cause. This chain uses TRBV4-3 with TRBJ2-7; D gene uncertain. The CDR3 sequence is 13 residues long. CDR1 is LGHNA and CDR2 is YSLEER in the germline V gene. In DNA form, the CDR3 reads TGCGCCAGCAGCCAAGACCGGCGGAACGAACAGTACTTC. Residues: CASSQDRRNEQYF.

The chain combines TRBV7-2 with TRBJ1-5; a possible D gene is TRBD1 (6 bases). V was shortened by 0 bases and J by 1 base, with 10 bases between the two germline ends. The CDR3 is made up of 16 amino acids. Germline CDR1 is SGHTA and CDR2 is FQGNSA. CDR3 bases: TGTGCCAGCAGCTTAGCTCACAGGGAGAGCAATCAGCCCCAGCATTTT. Its translation is CASSLAHRESNQPQHF.

In the case of this clone: Within the sample, other DNA sequences also encode this same CDR3. The V and J genes are TRBV27 and TRBJ2-2; tentative D call: TRBD2 (6 bases). CDR3 size: 15 residues. The germline CDR1 and CDR2 sequences are MNHEY and SMNVEV (reference sequence). The V end was cut by 1 base, the J end by 1 base, with 7 bases between. The CDR3 DNA follows: TGTGCCAGCAGTTTATTTAGCGGGAACACCGGGGAGCTGTTTTTT. Translation: CASSLFSGNTGELFF.

This clone appeared a few times. Other DNA sequences in the sample encode the same CDR3. The J gene is TRBJ2-1, the V gene TRBV7-3, with 13 bases lining up with TRBD2. Per the germline V gene, CDR1 is SGHTA and CDR2 is FQGTGA. The V and J ends lost 5 bases and 6 bases, in that order; junction bases with no gene match: 4. The CDR3 is made up of 15 amino acids. The CDR3 DNA follows: TGTGCCAGCAGCCCAGGACTAGCGGGAGTCAATGAGCAGTTCTTC. This encodes CASSPGLAGVNEQFF.

The rearrangement links TRBV4-1 to TRBJ2-5; D gene uncertain. Trimming removed 1 base from V and 5 bases from J, with 8 bases in between. Germline V gene lookup returns CDR1 MGHRA and CDR2 YSYEKL. The CDR3 covers 13 residues. In DNA, the CDR3 is TGCGCCAGCAGCCAAGGTCCCACGGAGACCCAGTACTTC. Translated, it gives CASSQGPTETQYF.

The chain uses TRBV5-6 and TRBJ2-7; 10 bases are a match to TRBD1. In germline, CDR1 is SGHDT, CDR2 YYEEEE. The V and J ends lost 3 bases and 5 bases, in that order; junction bases with no gene match: 8. This CDR3 region has 15 residues. The CDR3 bases are TGTGCCAGCAGCTATATGGGACAGGGGTCTGACGAGCAGTACTTC. Its translation is CASSYMGQGSDEQYF.

The V call is TRBV27, the J call TRBJ2-3, with unresolved D. This CDR3 spans 14 amino acids. Deletions cut 5 bases from V and 0 bases from J, with 9 bases between. Per the germline V gene, CDR1 is MNHEY and CDR2 is SMNVEV (reference sequence). The CDR3 region is CASSAPYSTDTQYF. The CDR3 DNA is TGTGCCAGCAGTGCCCCGTATAGCACAGATACGCAGTATTTT.

The J gene is TRBJ1-5, the V gene TRBV15; D remains ambiguous. The V end lost 0 bases, the J end lost 4 bases, and 1 base lay between the germline ends. The CDR3 is 12 amino acids. CDR1 and CDR2 (germline): LNHNV, YYDKDF (reference sequence). The CDR3 DNA is TGTGCCACCAGCAGAGAAAATCAGCCCCAGCATTTT. This translates into CATSRENQPQHF.

The chain uses TRBV4-1 and TRBJ2-7; D is undetermined. Germline CDR1 is MGHRA and CDR2 is YSYEKL. Trimming pared 1 base from V and 3 bases from J, leaving 10 bases between. The CDR3 loop spans 14 amino acids. CDR3 loop: CASSQGGERYEQYF. CDR3 bases: TGCGCCAGCAGCCAAGGCGGTGAACGCTACGAGCAGTACTTC.

CDR3 amino acids: CASSQKINTGELFF. Here the CDR3 DNA reads TGTGCCAGCAGCCAAAAAATAAACACCGGGGAGCTGTTTTTT. V usage is TRBV4-2 and J usage is TRBJ2-2; D ambiguous. The CDR3 runs 14 residues. Per germline, CDR1 LGHNA and CDR2 YNFKEQ. V was pared by 2 bases and J by 2 bases, with 6 bases between.

This chain connects TRBV27 to TRBJ2-1, with D perhaps TRBD2 (6 bases). Germline V gene sequence: CDR1 MNHEY, CDR2 SMNVEV (reference sequence). This CDR3 region has 16 residues. The V gene lost 4 bases and the J gene lost 5 bases, with 18 bases spanning the gap. Written as DNA, the CDR3 is TGTGCCAGCAGTTCCGGACTACCATATGTCAACAATGAGCAGTTCTTC. Protein: CASSSGLPYVNNEQFF.

The V call is TRBV27, the J call TRBJ1-1; the D is unclear. This CDR3 region has 12 residues. The V gene lost 0 bases and the J gene lost 11 bases, with 10 bases spanning the gap. CDR1 MNHEY and CDR2 SMNVEV come from the germline V gene (reference sequence). CDR3 in amino acids: CASSLSRLIAFF. CDR3 in DNA: TGTGCCAGCAGTTTATCGAGACTAATCGCTTTCTTT.

Remarks on this clone: A junction end diverges from the germline sequence, so it may reflect a read error. The chain employs TRBV27 and TRBJ2-5; 8 nucleotides match TRBD1. Germline lookup yields CDR1 MNHEY and CDR2 SMNVEV (reference sequence). This CDR3 has 15 amino acids. CDR3 in amino acids: CASRLSGGVGETQYF. The CDR3 DNA reads TGTGCCAGCAGGTTATCAGGGGGCGTGGGTGAGACCCAGTACTTC.

The chain uses TRBV11-2 and TRBJ2-1; the match to TRBD2 covers 9 bases. Germline V gene lookup returns CDR1 SGHAT and CDR2 FQNNGV. The CDR3 sequence is 15 residues long. With V trimmed by 5 bases and J by 3 bases, 5 bases remained unmatched. This CDR3 is CASSTLAGVYNEQFF. For the CDR3, the DNA is TGTGCCAGCAGCACACTAGCGGGCGTCTACAATGAGCAGTTCTTC.

V is TRBV25-1 and J is TRBJ2-1, with TRBD2 as a possible D gene (6 bases). The germline gives CDR1 MGHDK, CDR2 SYGVNS. Trimming left V 2 bases short and J 9 bases short, with 20 bases between. This CDR3 is built from 16 residues. CDR3 sequence: CASSEHRDSGQGEQFF. CDR3 sequence (DNA): TGTGCCAGCAGTGAACACCGGGACTCCGGCCAGGGTGAGCAGTTCTTC. The full variable domain, in which reference TRBV25-1 and TRBJ2-1 provide the parts outside the CDR3, is EADIYQTPRYLVIGTGKKITLECSQTMGHDKMYWYQQDPGMELHLIHYSYGVNSTEKGDLSSESTVSRIRTEHFPLTLESARPSHTSQYLCASSEHRDSGQGEQFFGPGTRLTVL.

The chain joins TRBV7-2 to TRBJ1-2; the match to TRBD1 covers 9 bases. Losses at the gene ends were 1 base for V and 4 bases for J; bases not matched to a gene: 4. Germline lookup yields CDR1 SGHTA and CDR2 FQGNSA. The CDR3 runs 15 residues. This CDR3 is CASSLVGTGSYGYTF. DNA for the CDR3: TGTGCCAGCAGCTTAGTTGGGACAGGGAGCTATGGCTACACCTTC.

About this clone itself: The sample carries other DNA sequences with the same CDR3. The chain carries TRBV5-4 and TRBJ2-5, with D uncertain. Deletions cut 4 bases from V and 5 bases from J, with 6 bases between. This CDR3 region has 11 residues. CDR1 is SGHNT and CDR2 is YYREEE in the germline V gene (reference sequence). CDR3 bases: TGTGCCAGCAGCATAAGTGAGACCCAGTACTTC. Translation gives CASSISETQYF.